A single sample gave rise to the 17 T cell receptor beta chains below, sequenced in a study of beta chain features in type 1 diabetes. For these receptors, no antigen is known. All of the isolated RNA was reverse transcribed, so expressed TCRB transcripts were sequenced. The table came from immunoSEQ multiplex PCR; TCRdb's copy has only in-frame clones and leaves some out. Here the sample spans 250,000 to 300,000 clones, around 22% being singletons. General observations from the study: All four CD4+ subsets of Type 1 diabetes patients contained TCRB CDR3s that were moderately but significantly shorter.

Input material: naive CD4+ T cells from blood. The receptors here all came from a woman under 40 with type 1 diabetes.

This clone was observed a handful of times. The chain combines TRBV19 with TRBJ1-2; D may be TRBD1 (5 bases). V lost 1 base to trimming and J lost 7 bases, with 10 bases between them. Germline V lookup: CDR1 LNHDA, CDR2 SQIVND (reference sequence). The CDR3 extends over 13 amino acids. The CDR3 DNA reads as TGTGCCAGTAGTATAGGGACACCGCCTGGCTACACCTTC. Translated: CASSIGTPPGYTF.

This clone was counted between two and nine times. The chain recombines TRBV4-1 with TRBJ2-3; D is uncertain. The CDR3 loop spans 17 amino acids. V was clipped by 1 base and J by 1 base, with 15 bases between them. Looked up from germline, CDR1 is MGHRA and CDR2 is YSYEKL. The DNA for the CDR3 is TGCGCCAGCAGCCAAGTAGGCCGTAGGAGAGGCACAGATACGCAGTATTTT. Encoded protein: CASSQVGRRRGTDTQYF.

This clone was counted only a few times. The CDR3, as DNA: TGTGCCACCAGACTAGCGGGAGGCCCTCAGTACTTC. This translates into CATRLAGGPQYF. The V call is TRBV14, the J call TRBJ2-5; the match to TRBD2 covers 13 bases. The CDR3 loop spans 12 amino acids. The V gene end was trimmed by 10 bases and the J gene end by 11 bases; junction bases not matched to a gene: 7. Germline CDR1 reads SGHDN; CDR2 reads FVKESK.

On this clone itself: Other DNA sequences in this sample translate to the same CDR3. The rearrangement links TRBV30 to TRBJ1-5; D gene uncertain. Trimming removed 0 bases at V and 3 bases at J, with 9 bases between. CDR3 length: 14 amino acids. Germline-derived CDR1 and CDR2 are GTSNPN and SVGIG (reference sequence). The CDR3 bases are TGTGCCTGGAGTGTTCGGGGTTTCAATCAGCCCCAGCATTTT. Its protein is CAWSVRGFNQPQHF.

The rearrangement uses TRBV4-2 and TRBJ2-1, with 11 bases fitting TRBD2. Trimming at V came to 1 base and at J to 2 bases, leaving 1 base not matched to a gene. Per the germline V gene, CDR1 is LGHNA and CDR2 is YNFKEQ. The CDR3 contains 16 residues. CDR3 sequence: CASSQVLAGAYNEQFF. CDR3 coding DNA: TGTGCCAGCAGCCAAGTACTAGCGGGGGCCTACAATGAGCAGTTCTTC.

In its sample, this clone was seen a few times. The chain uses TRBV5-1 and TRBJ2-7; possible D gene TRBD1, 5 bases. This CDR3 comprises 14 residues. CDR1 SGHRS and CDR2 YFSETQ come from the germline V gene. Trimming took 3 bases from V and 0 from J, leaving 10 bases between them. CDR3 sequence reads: CASSSSGFSYEQYF. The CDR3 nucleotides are TGCGCCAGCAGCTCTTCAGGGTTCTCCTACGAGCAGTACTTC. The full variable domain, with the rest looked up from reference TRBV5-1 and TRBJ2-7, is KAGVTQTPRYLIKTRGQQVTLSCSPISGHRSVSWYQQTPGQGLQFLFEYFSETQRNKGNFPGRFSGRQFSNSRSEMNVSTLELGDSALYLCASSSSGFSYEQYFGPGTRLTVT.

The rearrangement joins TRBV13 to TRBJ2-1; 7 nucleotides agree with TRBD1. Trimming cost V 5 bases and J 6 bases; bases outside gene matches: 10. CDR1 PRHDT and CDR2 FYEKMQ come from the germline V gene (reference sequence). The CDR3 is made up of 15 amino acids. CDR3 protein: CASSIRQGRFNEQFF. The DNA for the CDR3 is TGTGCCAGCAGCATCAGACAGGGCCGCTTCAATGAGCAGTTCTTC. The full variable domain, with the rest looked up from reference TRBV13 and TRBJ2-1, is AAGVIQSPRHLIKEKRETATLKCYPIPRHDTVYWYQQGPGQDPQFLISFYEKMQSDKGSIPDRFSAQQFSDYHSELNMSSLELGDSALYFCASSIRQGRFNEQFFGPGTRLTVL.

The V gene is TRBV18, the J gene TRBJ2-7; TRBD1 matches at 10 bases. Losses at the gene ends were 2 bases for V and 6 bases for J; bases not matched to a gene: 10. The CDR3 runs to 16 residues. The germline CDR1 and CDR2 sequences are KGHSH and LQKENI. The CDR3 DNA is TGTGCCAGCTCACCAACGGCCGGGACAGGGGAGGGCGAGCAGTACTTC. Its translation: CASSPTAGTGEGEQYF.

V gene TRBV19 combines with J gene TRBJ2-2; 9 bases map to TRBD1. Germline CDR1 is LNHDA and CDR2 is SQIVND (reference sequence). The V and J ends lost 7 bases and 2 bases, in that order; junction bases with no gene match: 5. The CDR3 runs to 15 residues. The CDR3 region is CASKGTGYNTGELFF. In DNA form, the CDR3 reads TGTGCCAGTAAGGGGACAGGGTATAACACCGGGGAGCTGTTTTTT.

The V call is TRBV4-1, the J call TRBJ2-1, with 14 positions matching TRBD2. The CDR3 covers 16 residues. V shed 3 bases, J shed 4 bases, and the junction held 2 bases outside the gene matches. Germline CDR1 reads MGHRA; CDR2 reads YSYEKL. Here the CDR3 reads CASSQRLAGGYNEQFF. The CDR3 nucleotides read TGCGCCAGCAGCCAGAGACTAGCGGGAGGGTACAATGAGCAGTTCTTC.

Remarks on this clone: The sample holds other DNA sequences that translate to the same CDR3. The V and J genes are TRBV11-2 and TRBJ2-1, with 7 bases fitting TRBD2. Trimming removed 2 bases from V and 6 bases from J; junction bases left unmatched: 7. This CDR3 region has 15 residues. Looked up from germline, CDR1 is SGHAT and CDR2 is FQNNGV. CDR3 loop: CASSLLAGASNEQFF. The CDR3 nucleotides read TGTGCCAGCAGCTTACTGGCGGGAGCTAGCAATGAGCAGTTCTTC.

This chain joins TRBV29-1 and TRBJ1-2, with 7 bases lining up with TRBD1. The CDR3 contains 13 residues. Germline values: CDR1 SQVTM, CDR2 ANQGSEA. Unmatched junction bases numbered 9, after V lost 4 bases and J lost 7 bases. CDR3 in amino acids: CSVVSTGNLGYTF. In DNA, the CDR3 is TGCAGCGTTGTCTCGACAGGGAATCTTGGCTACACCTTC.

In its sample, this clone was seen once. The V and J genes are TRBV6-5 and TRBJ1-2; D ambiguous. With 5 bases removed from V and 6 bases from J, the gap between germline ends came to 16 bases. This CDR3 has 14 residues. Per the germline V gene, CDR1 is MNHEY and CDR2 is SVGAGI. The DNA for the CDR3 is TGTGCCAGCAGTCCAGCTGGCAGGAGGAATGGCTACACCTTC. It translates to CASSPAGRRNGYTF.

The CDR3 sequence: CAGSRDLSSYEQYF. CDR3 in DNA: TGTGCCGGGTCAAGGGACTTGAGCTCCTACGAGCAGTACTTC. The genes are TRBV10-3 and TRBJ2-7; possible D gene TRBD2, 6 bases. This CDR3 is built from 14 residues. Germline loops: CDR1 ENHRY, CDR2 SYGVKD. Trimming shortened V by 11 bases and J by 0 bases, and 17 bases separated the two germline ends.

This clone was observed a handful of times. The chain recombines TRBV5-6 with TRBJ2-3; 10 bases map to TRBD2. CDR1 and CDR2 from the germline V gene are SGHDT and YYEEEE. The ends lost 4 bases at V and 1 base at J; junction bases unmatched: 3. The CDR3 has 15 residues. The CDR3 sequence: CASSTGTSGTDTQYF. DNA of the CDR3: TGTGCCAGCAGCACCGGGACTAGCGGCACAGATACGCAGTATTTT.

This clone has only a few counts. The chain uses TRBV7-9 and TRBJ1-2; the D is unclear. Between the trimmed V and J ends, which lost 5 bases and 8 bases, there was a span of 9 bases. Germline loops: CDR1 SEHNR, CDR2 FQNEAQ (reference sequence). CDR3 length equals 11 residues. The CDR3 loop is CASSRSEGYTF. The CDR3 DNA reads TGTGCCAGCAGCCGGTCCGAGGGCTACACCTTC.

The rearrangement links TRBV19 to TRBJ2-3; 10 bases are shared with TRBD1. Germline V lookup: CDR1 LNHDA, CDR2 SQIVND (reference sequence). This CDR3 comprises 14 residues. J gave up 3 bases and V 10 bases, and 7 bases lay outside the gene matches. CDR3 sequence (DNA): TGTGCCACCGCTTCGGACAGGGGGACAGATACGCAGTATTTT. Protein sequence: CATASDRGTDTQYF.